A single sample is the source of the 30 T cell receptor beta chains below, sequenced in a study of blood T cell repertoires in COVID-19 (dated by TCRdb to 2018 to 2020). Library prep was done by the immunoSEQ multiplex PCR assay. TCRdb took this table from immuneACCESS and kept in-frame rearrangements with V and J called. Such tables lack part of the clones; where checked against another copy, unresolved V genes explain under half of the gap, and the rest is unexplained. The sample yields around 200,000 clones; 70% to 90% were counted once. The top ten clonotypes cover 4% to 4.5% of the sample. Sequencing used peripheral blood. The source of these receptors is a man in his forties or fifties with acute or convalescent COVID-19.

The chain recombines TRBV11-2 with TRBJ2-1; a weak D match, TRBD2 (5 bases). This CDR3 spans 16 amino acids. V dropped 2 bases and J dropped 3 bases, with 14 bases sitting between them. CDR1 and CDR2 from the germline V gene are SGHAT and FQNNGV. This CDR3 reads CASSLSGIEVYNEQFF. CDR3 bases: TGTGCCAGCAGCTTAAGCGGAATTGAGGTCTACAATGAGCAGTTCTTC.

This chain joins TRBV27 and TRBJ1-4; 9 nucleotides match TRBD1. Germline CDR1 MNHEY, CDR2 SMNVEV (reference sequence). The trim removed 2 bases at V and 4 bases at J, leaving 11 bases unmatched. This CDR3 comprises 18 residues. The CDR3 bases are TGTGCCAGCAGTTTAAGGGGACAGGGACGGTTGAATAATGAAAAACTGTTTTTT. This sequence encodes CASSLRGQGRLNNEKLFF.

The V call is TRBV19, the J call TRBJ1-3; D unclear. Germline V CDR1 and CDR2: LNHDA, SQIVND (reference sequence). This CDR3 has 15 amino acids. Between the trimmed V and J ends, which lost 9 bases and 4 bases, there was a span of 19 bases. In DNA, the CDR3 is TGTGCCAGCCAGATCCAGTTGACTAGCGGAAACACCATATATTTT. This gives the protein CASQIQLTSGNTIYF.

CDR3 residues: CASSTSGTVNSPLHF. The CDR3 nucleotides read TGCGCCAGCAGCACCTCCGGGACAGTTAATTCACCCCTCCACTTT. The gene calls are TRBV5-1 and TRBJ1-6, with 7 bases fitting TRBD1. The CDR3 has 15 amino acids. V shed 4 bases, J shed 6 bases, and the junction held 7 bases outside the gene matches. The V gene's germline CDR1 is SGHRS and CDR2 YFSETQ.

The chain joins TRBV18 to TRBJ2-6; D unclear. CDR1 and CDR2 (germline): KGHSH, LQKENI. Deletions cut 3 bases from V and 0 bases from J, with 12 bases between. The CDR3 has 17 residues. CDR3 nucleotide sequence: TGTGCCAGCTCACCCCTACAGCTTCTCTCTGGGGCCAACGTCCTGACTTTC. It is translated as CASSPLQLLSGANVLTF.

The rearrangement uses TRBV5-4 and TRBJ2-5; the D gene is possibly TRBD2 (6 bases). The V end was cut by 9 bases, the J end by 1 base, with 13 bases between. The CDR3 is 13 residues long. CDR1 is SGHNT, CDR2 YYREEE, per germline (reference sequence). In DNA form, the CDR3 reads TGTGCCACGAGCGGGCAGGTCCAAGAGACCCAGTACTTC. Its protein is CATSGQVQETQYF.

The chain is built from TRBV24-1 and TRBJ2-1; 7 positions match TRBD1. The CDR3 covers 16 residues. The V and J ends lost 4 bases and 0 bases, in that order; junction bases with no gene match: 5. The germline CDR1 and CDR2 sequences are KGHDR and SFDVKD. The CDR3 sequence is CATSDSTGSSYNEQFF. The DNA of the CDR3 is TGTGCCACCAGTGACTCGACAGGGAGCTCCTACAATGAGCAGTTCTTC.

The gene calls are TRBV18 and TRBJ1-4, with D possibly being TRBD1 (6 bases). From germline, CDR1 is KGHSH and CDR2 LQKENI. The V gene lost 0 bases and the J gene lost 7 bases, with 12 bases spanning the gap. This CDR3 is built from 15 residues. Here the CDR3 reads CASSPPGPRGEKLFF. DNA for the CDR3: TGTGCCAGCTCACCACCGGGACCCAGGGGTGAAAAACTGTTTTTT.

The rearrangement links TRBV15 to TRBJ1-5; D uncertain. The CDR3 has 14 residues. Trimming left V 1 base short and J 3 bases short, with 7 bases between. Germline CDR1 is LNHNV and CDR2 is YYDKDF (reference sequence). CDR3 protein: CATSRGTDNQPQHF. In nucleotides, the CDR3 is TGTGCCACCAGCAGAGGGACTGACAATCAGCCCCAGCATTTT.

The rearrangement uses TRBV6-5 and TRBJ1-4; 8 bases are a match to TRBD1. The germline V gene encodes CDR1 MNHEY and CDR2 SVGAGI. The CDR3 runs to 15 residues. V lost 7 bases to trimming and J lost 7 bases; unmatched junction nucleotides: 11. In DNA, the CDR3 is TGTGCCAGCACTCCCGGGAGGACAGGGAGTGAAAAACTGTTTTTT. This codes for CASTPGRTGSEKLFF.

This clone was observed once. The V call is TRBV19, the J call TRBJ2-7; 8 nucleotides agree with TRBD1. This CDR3 is 18 amino acids long. Germline assignment: CDR1 LNHDA and CDR2 SQIVND (reference sequence). With V trimmed by 5 bases and J by 3 bases, 18 bases remained unmatched. DNA of the CDR3: TGTGCCAGTAGTCTGAGGACAGGGTCGACTTCGGGGAGCTACGAGCAGTACTTC. Protein sequence: CASSLRTGSTSGSYEQYF.

The genes are TRBV6-1 and TRBJ1-2; D gene uncertain. The CDR3 contains 14 residues. The germline gives CDR1 MNHNS, CDR2 SASEGT. With 0 bases removed from V and 5 bases from J, the gap between germline ends came to 10 bases. The CDR3 DNA reads as TGTGCCAGCAGTGAAGCGCTTCCGGAGTATGGCTACACCTTC. Amino acids: CASSEALPEYGYTF.

The V and J genes are TRBV4-2 and TRBJ1-5, with a possible D match to TRBD1 (6 bases). V lost 3 bases to trimming and J lost 0 bases, with 18 bases between them. The CDR3 is made up of 18 amino acids. Germline assignment: CDR1 LGHNA and CDR2 YNFKEQ. CDR3 region: CASSQGPRGGYSNQPQHF. CDR3 sequence (DNA): TGTGCCAGCAGCCAGGGTCCCAGGGGTGGATATAGCAATCAGCCCCAGCATTTT.

The chain joins TRBV4-1 to TRBJ1-6; D is perhaps TRBD1 (5 bases). Germline lookup yields CDR1 MGHRA and CDR2 YSYEKL. V lost 0 bases to trimming and J lost 10 bases, with 16 bases between them. This CDR3 region has 16 residues. This CDR3 reads CASSQDPQGRISPLHF. The CDR3 DNA is TGCGCCAGCAGCCAAGACCCCCAGGGTAGGATATCACCCCTCCACTTT.

The chain combines TRBV29-1 with TRBJ1-1, with D perhaps TRBD1 (5 bases). V dropped 7 bases and J dropped 5 bases, with 20 bases sitting between them. CDR1 and CDR2 (germline): SQVTM, ANQGSEA. The CDR3 consists of 14 residues. The CDR3 here is CSGSGGYIGTEAFF. The CDR3 DNA sequence: TGCAGCGGCTCGGGGGGTTATATCGGGACTGAAGCTTTCTTT.

This sequence joins TRBV27 and TRBJ1-2, with D possibly being TRBD1 (5 bases). The CDR3 consists of 15 residues. Germline V gives CDR1 MNHEY, CDR2 SMNVEV (reference sequence). With 5 bases removed from V and 0 bases from J, the gap between germline ends came to 13 bases. The CDR3 protein is CASSAGRMTNYGYTF. For the CDR3, the DNA is TGTGCCAGCAGTGCGGGACGGATGACTAACTATGGCTACACCTTC.

CDR3 DNA: TGCGCCAGCAGTGCTATCTCCACCGGGGAGCTGTTTTTT. As protein: CASSAISTGELFF. The chain employs TRBV10-2 and TRBJ2-2; unclear D gene. V was trimmed by 4 bases and J by 4 bases, leaving 7 bases between them. CDR1 is WSHSY and CDR2 is SAAADI in the germline V gene. The CDR3 contains 13 residues.

The chain combines TRBV30 with TRBJ1-2; D is uncertain. Germline V gene sequence: CDR1 GTSNPN, CDR2 SVGIG (reference sequence). V lost 0 bases to trimming and J lost 5 bases, with 16 bases between them. The CDR3 runs to 15 residues. The DNA for the CDR3 is TGTGCCTGGAGTGTAAGCCCAACCGGAGTATATGGCTACACCTTC. Amino acids: CAWSVSPTGVYGYTF.

Concerning this clone: Germline is not matched at one junction end, which may reflect a read error. The chain joins TRBV7-2 to TRBJ2-2, with TRBD2 matching 7 bases. The CDR3 consists of 17 residues. Germline V gene data show CDR1 as SGHTA and CDR2 as FQGNSA. CDR3 sequence: CASSGGNVLAKTGELFF. The CDR3 DNA is TGTGCCAGCAGCGGTGGGAACGTACTAGCGAAAACCGGGGAGCTGTTTTTT.

A few counts support this clone. The rearrangement uses TRBV19 and TRBJ1-4; 8 bases map to TRBD1. The trim removed 6 bases at V and 5 bases at J, leaving 5 bases unmatched. The CDR3 spans 14 residues. Germline-derived CDR1 and CDR2 are LNHDA and SQIVND (reference sequence). CDR3 protein: CASRPGTGNEKLFF. CDR3 in DNA: TGTGCCAGTAGACCCGGGACAGGCAATGAAAAACTGTTTTTT.

The V call is TRBV6-6, the J call TRBJ2-7; TRBD2 agrees at 9 bases. The length of the CDR3 is 14 residues. The V segment lost 6 bases and the J segment 2 bases; nucleotides outside the gene matches: 5. Germline assignment: CDR1 MNHNY and CDR2 SVGAGI (reference sequence). The CDR3: CASSGASGAYEQYF. In DNA form, the CDR3 reads TGTGCCAGCAGCGGGGCTAGCGGGGCCTACGAGCAGTACTTC.

This sequence joins TRBV6-5 and TRBJ1-2; 9 nucleotides line up with TRBD1. V dropped 5 bases and J dropped 3; count of bases not matched to a gene: 4. The CDR3 is made up of 14 amino acids. CDR1 and CDR2 from the germline V gene are MNHEY and SVGAGI. CDR3 region: CASSRGQGHYGYTF. CDR3 in DNA: TGTGCCAGCAGTCGGGGACAGGGACACTATGGCTACACCTTC.

V usage is TRBV19 and J usage is TRBJ1-4; the D gene is possibly TRBD1 (5 bases). CDR3 length equals 17 residues. Trimming stripped 9 bases from V and 9 bases from J, with 29 bases between. Germline lookup yields CDR1 LNHDA and CDR2 SQIVND (reference sequence). CDR3: CASQPYLGGEGAKKLFF. The CDR3 DNA follows: TGTGCCAGCCAACCATACCTGGGAGGGGAGGGTGCAAAAAAACTGTTTTTT.

The CDR3 loop is CASSPAGTAYSNQPQHF. CDR3 nucleotides: TGTGCCAGCAGCCCCGCCGGGACAGCATATAGCAATCAGCCCCAGCATTTT. The V and J genes are TRBV7-9 and TRBJ1-5, with 7 bases matching TRBD1. V shed 5 bases and J 0 bases; nucleotides not matched to a gene: 10. CDR3 length: 17 residues. Germline CDR1 is SEHNR and CDR2 is FQNEAQ (reference sequence).

The chain joins TRBV5-1 to TRBJ1-1; D remains ambiguous. The CDR3 is 15 residues long. CDR1 and CDR2 (germline): SGHRS, YFSETQ. Trimming shortened V by 0 bases and J by 0 bases, and 9 bases separated the two germline ends. In DNA, the CDR3 is TGCGCCAGCAGCTTGGGGGCGACGGTGAACACTGAAGCTTTCTTT. Translating gives CASSLGATVNTEAFF.

The gene calls are TRBV19 and TRBJ1-5; D unclear. The germline V and J ends were trimmed by 4 bases and 0 bases, with 7 bases remaining between them. The germline V gene has CDR1 LNHDA and CDR2 SQIVND (reference sequence). This CDR3 spans 14 amino acids. The CDR3 DNA reads TGTGCCAGTAGTAAAACCTATAGCAATCAGCCCCAGCATTTT. This gives the protein CASSKTYSNQPQHF.

J is TRBJ2-4 and V is TRBV5-1, with 7 bases identical to TRBD1. The germline gives CDR1 SGHRS, CDR2 YFSETQ. Losses at the gene ends were 0 bases for V and 1 base for J; bases not matched to a gene: 4. The CDR3 has 16 amino acids. This chain's CDR3 is CASSLGGGSAKNIQYF. The CDR3 nucleotides read TGCGCCAGCAGCTTGGGAGGGGGCTCGGCCAAAAACATTCAGTACTTC.

This clone occurred once. The J gene is TRBJ1-6, the V gene TRBV25-1; D gene ambiguous. Germline V gives CDR1 MGHDK, CDR2 SYGVNS. The CDR3 loop spans 15 amino acids. Trimming left V 2 bases short and J 9 bases short, with 14 bases between. CDR3 region: CASSETPQPTSPLHF. For the CDR3, the DNA is TGTGCCAGCAGTGAAACCCCTCAACCTACTTCACCCCTCCACTTT. Together with reference TRBV25-1 and TRBJ1-6, the CDR3 gives the full variable domain: EADIYQTPRYLVIGTGKKITLECSQTMGHDKMYWYQQDPGMELHLIHYSYGVNSTEKGDLSSESTVSRIRTEHFPLTLESARPSHTSQYLCASSETPQPTSPLHFGNGTRLTVT.

V is TRBV7-9 and J is TRBJ2-7; 9 bases are a match to TRBD1. CDR1 and CDR2 (germline): SEHNR, FQNEAQ (reference sequence). V shed 6 bases, J shed 7 bases, and the junction held 10 bases outside the gene matches. The CDR3 loop spans 14 amino acids. DNA of the CDR3: TGTGCCAGCAGAGCAGGGACAGGGTTCGGGGAGCAGTACTTC. Translated, it gives CASRAGTGFGEQYF. Supplemented by reference TRBV7-9 and TRBJ2-7, the full variable domain reads DTGVSQNPRHKITKRGQNVTFRCDPISEHNRLYWYRQTLGQGPEFLTYFQNEAQLEKSRLLSDRFSAERPKGSFSTLEIQRTEQGDSAMYLCASRAGTGFGEQYFGPGTRLTVT.

CDR3 DNA: TGTGCCTGGAAAGTCGGAGATACGCAGTATTTT. Translating it yields CAWKVGDTQYF. The chain is built from TRBV30 and TRBJ2-3; D uncertain. Trimming pared 4 bases from V and 5 bases from J, leaving 7 bases between. CDR3 length equals 11 residues. Per the germline V gene, CDR1 is GTSNPN and CDR2 is SVGIG (reference sequence).